This entry describes one T cell receptor (beta chain). The antigen is unknown. The sample comes from a study of T cell repertoires in cytomegalovirus infection. The overall study: Matching HLA type, along with CMV infection, was indicated by public TCR beta signatures.

Regarding the study as a whole: In two of eight donors, the top clonotype was HLA-C-restricted CMV-specific. Summed frequency of shared TCR beta families picked out CMV carriers who also had the relevant HLA.

A single record per CDR3 protein comes from TCRdb applying MiXCR to the reads. This table has 250,000 or so distinct CDR3 sequences, roughly an eighth appearing once. This receptor was obtained from a human donor in good health (CMV status not recorded). Some clones in this sample may be carry-over from other donors' samples. Sequenced material: PBMCs.

The CDR3 DNA follows: TGTGCCAGCAGTTATGAGGGGGGTACTGAAGCTTTCTTT. Translating it yields CASSYEGGTEAFF. The V call is TRBV6-5, the J call TRBJ1-1, with D maybe TRBD1 (6 bases). Deletions cut 3 bases from V and 5 bases from J, with 10 bases between. The CDR3 has 13 amino acids. Germline values: CDR1 MNHEY, CDR2 SVGAGI.